This TCR beta chain was documented in a study of blood T cells in healthy people across ages. Primed by a sample-barcoded 5' primer and a J-beta primer mix, a second PCR proceeded for 7 to 11 cycles. TCRdb reprocessed the 5' RACE reads via MiXCR and lists one record per CDR3 protein. The profile shows about 750,000 distinct CDR3 sequences, 50% to 65% of them singletons. This clonotype was sampled from a man of 80 years or more in good health. Specimen: blood.

The CDR3 sequence: CASSSRTGQLSYEQYF. The CDR3, as DNA: TGTGCCAGCAGTTCAAGGACAGGCCAACTATCTTACGAGCAGTACTTC. The genes are TRBV28 and TRBJ2-7; 7 bases are a match to TRBD1. Germline assignment: CDR1 MDHEN and CDR2 SYDVKM. The V and J ends lost 4 bases and 4 bases, in that order; junction bases with no gene match: 13. CDR3 length: 16 residues.